The 5 T cell receptor beta chains below all came from one sample that was sequenced in a study of blood T cell repertoires in COVID-19. TCRdb keeps only in-frame clones here, not all; method: immunoSEQ multiplex PCR. The table includes approximately 280,000 clones, roughly 91% detected once. The specimen was peripheral blood. Source of these receptors: a middle-aged man with acute or convalescent COVID-19.

The chain carries TRBV7-8 and TRBJ2-7; 10 nucleotides align to TRBD2. From germline, CDR1 is SGHVS and CDR2 FQNEAQ. The CDR3 contains 15 residues. V dropped 5 bases and J dropped 3; count of bases not matched to a gene: 7. As DNA, the CDR3 is TGTGCCAGCAGCCGAGAGGCTAGCGGGAGCTACGAGCAGTACTTC. This sequence encodes CASSREASGSYEQYF.

This clone was picked up a small number of times. The chain recombines TRBV12-3 or TRBV12-4 with TRBJ2-2; the D gene is possibly TRBD2 (6 bases). The length of the CDR3 is 13 residues. With 7 bases removed from V and 6 bases from J, the gap between germline ends came to 12 bases. Here the CDR3 DNA reads TGTGCCAGCACCCGGGACTCCCCCGGGGAGCTGTTTTTT. Protein: CASTRDSPGELFF.

The rearrangement joins TRBV6-4 to TRBJ2-7; maybe TRBD2 (6 bases). The CDR3 consists of 15 residues. Looked up from germline, CDR1 is MRHNA and CDR2 is SNTAGT. V was trimmed by 3 bases and J by 2 bases, leaving 14 bases between them. The chain's CDR3 is CASSEEAGLAYEQYF. As DNA, the CDR3 is TGTGCCAGCAGTGAAGAAGCGGGTCTAGCCTACGAGCAGTACTTC.

This chain connects TRBV15 to TRBJ2-2, with 9 bases matching TRBD1. V was clipped by 3 bases and J by 6 bases; unmatched bases: 8. CDR3 length: 16 amino acids. The germline V gene has CDR1 LNHNV and CDR2 YYDKDF (reference sequence). CDR3 coding DNA: TGTGCCACCAGCAGCTCACAGGGGGCCCGATCCGGGGAGCTGTTTTTT. Its protein product is CATSSSQGARSGELFF.

This rearrangement joins TRBV19 to TRBJ1-1; no firm D call. Per the germline V gene, CDR1 is LNHDA and CDR2 is SQIVND (reference sequence). The CDR3 is 12 residues long. The germline V and J ends were trimmed by 6 bases and 1 base, with 6 bases remaining between them. The CDR3 region is CASRRGNTEAFF. As DNA, the CDR3 is TGTGCCAGTAGGCGAGGGAACACTGAAGCTTTCTTT.